One and the same sample provided the 28 T cell receptor beta chains below, sequenced in a study of T cells after yellow fever vaccination. Each CDR3 protein gets one entry after TCRdb re-called the 5' RACE reads with MiXCR. Of 300,000 to 400,000 distinct CDR3 sequences listed, about 12% are singletons. Sequences were derived from CD4+ T cells sorted from PBMCs, sampled 15 days after the yellow fever booster vaccination. These receptors all come from a man younger than 35 who received the YFV17D yellow fever vaccine.

The chain links TRBV19 to TRBJ2-7; TRBD2 is a possible D gene (5 bases). Trimming removed 1 base at V and 3 bases at J, with 10 bases between. This CDR3 contains 14 residues. Germline loops: CDR1 LNHDA, CDR2 SQIVND (reference sequence). CDR3 nucleotide sequence: TGTGCCAGTAGTATAGGTAGAGGGATCTACGAGCAGTACTTC. Translating gives CASSIGRGIYEQYF.

This clonotype has more than one count but fewer than ten. CDR3: CASIPGLVNTEAFF. Here the CDR3 DNA reads TGTGCCAGCATCCCAGGGTTGGTGAACACTGAAGCTTTCTTT. The gene calls are TRBV12-3 or TRBV12-4 and TRBJ1-1; TRBD1 might be the D (5 bases). Trimming cost V 7 bases and J 0 bases, with 12 bases left between them. This CDR3 contains 14 residues.

In the case of this clonotype: A junction end diverges from the germline sequence, so it may reflect a read error. V usage is TRBV7-3 and J usage is TRBJ2-5; D remains unclear. The CDR3 extends over 13 amino acids. The germline CDR1 and CDR2 sequences are SGHTA and FQGTGA. The CDR3: CASSSVAKETRYF. DNA for the CDR3: TGTGCCAGCAGCTCGGTTGCTAAAGAGACCCGGTACTTC.

This clonotype was seen only a few times. This chain connects TRBV5-1 to TRBJ1-3; D is perhaps TRBD1 (6 bases). The CDR3 covers 16 residues. V was pared by 4 bases and J by 0 bases, with 14 bases between. CDR1 and CDR2 (germline): SGHRS, YFSETQ. CDR3 loop: CASSPGAGDSGNTIYF. DNA for the CDR3: TGCGCCAGCAGCCCCGGCGCAGGGGACTCTGGAAACACCATATATTTT.

This clonotype was detected ten times or more. The rearrangement uses TRBV5-6 and TRBJ2-5; D remains unclear. V was clipped by 4 bases and J by 4 bases, with 17 bases between them. The CDR3 sequence is 15 residues long. Germline CDR1 SGHDT, CDR2 YYEEEE. The CDR3 DNA reads TGTGCCAGCAGCCCGGGCCCCTTCCAAGGAGAGACCCAGTACTTC. It encodes CASSPGPFQGETQYF.

In its sample, this clonotype was seen a few times. V gene TRBV6-6 combines with J gene TRBJ2-1, with TRBD1 identical over 10 bases. V trimming: 5 bases; J trimming: 9 bases; junction bases outside the gene matches: 10. Per the germline V gene, CDR1 is MNHNY and CDR2 is SVGAGI (reference sequence). The CDR3 is made up of 15 amino acids. The CDR3 is CASSGQGGPLIEQFF. The CDR3 DNA sequence: TGTGCCAGCAGTGGACAGGGGGGACCCCTCATTGAGCAGTTCTTC.

This clonotype was seen a few times. J is TRBJ2-7 and V is TRBV7-2; a possible D gene is TRBD2 (7 bases). Germline assignment: CDR1 SGHTA and CDR2 FQGNSA. The CDR3 runs to 13 residues. Trimming left V 3 bases short and J 5 bases short, with 11 bases between. The CDR3, as DNA: TGTGCCAGCAGCTTTCGGGGGGCCAACGAGCAGTACTTC. This sequence encodes CASSFRGANEQYF.

The rearrangement joins TRBV4-3 to TRBJ1-1; D is ambiguous. From germline, CDR1 is LGHNA and CDR2 YSLEER. This CDR3 has 12 amino acids. V lost 0 bases and J 12 bases, leaving 11 bases between the germline ends. The CDR3 protein is CASSQDPISPFF. Written as DNA, the CDR3 is TGCGCCAGCAGCCAAGACCCGATCAGCCCTTTCTTT.

The rearrangement joins TRBV18 to TRBJ1-1; no definite D call. This CDR3 has 15 amino acids. Trimming removed 3 bases at V and 6 bases at J, with 17 bases between. Germline-derived CDR1 and CDR2 are KGHSH and LQKENI. Here the CDR3 reads CASSPQEFLAPEAFF. The CDR3 bases are TGTGCCAGCTCACCGCAGGAGTTTCTGGCCCCTGAAGCTTTCTTT. The full variable domain, completed using reference TRBV18 and TRBJ1-1, is NAGVMQNPRHLVRRRGQEARLRCSPMKGHSHVYWYRQLPEEGLKFMVYLQKENIIDESGMPKERFSAEFPKEGPSILRIQQVVRGDSAAYFCASSPQEFLAPEAFFGQGTRLTVV.

This clonotype was seen many times. The gene calls are TRBV9 and TRBJ2-5; 9 positions match TRBD1. Germline assignment: CDR1 SGDLS and CDR2 YYNGEE. V dropped 4 bases and J dropped 4; count of bases not matched to a gene: 5. The CDR3 is made up of 14 amino acids. In DNA, the CDR3 is TGTGCCAGCAGCCCTGGGACAGGGAGAGAGACCCAGTACTTC. It is translated as CASSPGTGRETQYF.

This clonotype was recorded a few times. The gene calls are TRBV6-6 and TRBJ2-7; TRBD2 agrees at 7 bases. V trimming: 0 bases; J trimming: 4 bases; junction bases outside the gene matches: 3. CDR3 length equals 14 residues. Germline values: CDR1 MNHNY, CDR2 SVGAGI (reference sequence). CDR3 region: CASSYSQGGYEQYF. For the CDR3, the DNA is TGTGCCAGCAGTTACTCCCAGGGAGGGTACGAGCAGTACTTC.

The CDR3 nucleotides are TGTGCCAGCAGCTTAGGCCGGGACATAACTTTC. Protein sequence: CASSLGRDITF. This chain connects TRBV13 to TRBJ2-6, with a weak D call TRBD1 (6 bases). CDR1 is PRHDT, CDR2 FYEKMQ, per germline (reference sequence). Trimming took 0 bases from V and 19 from J, leaving 10 bases between them. The CDR3 extends over 11 amino acids. The full variable domain, with the rest looked up from reference TRBV13 and TRBJ2-6, is AAGVIQSPRHLIKEKRETATLKCYPIPRHDTVYWYQQGPGQDPQFLISFYEKMQSDKGSIPDRFSAQQFSDYHSELNMSSLELGDSALYFCASSLGRDITFGAGSRLTVL.

This clonotype showed up many times. The rearrangement links TRBV11-2 to TRBJ1-4; D is possibly TRBD1 (5 bases). This CDR3 region has 15 residues. CDR1 and CDR2 (germline): SGHAT, FQNNGV. Trimming took 3 bases from V and 9 from J, leaving 17 bases between them. The CDR3 region is CASSFLNRKGKKLFF. For the CDR3, the DNA is TGTGCCAGCAGCTTCCTTAACAGGAAAGGGAAAAAACTGTTTTTT. The whole variable domain, remainder taken from reference TRBV11-2 and TRBJ1-4, is EAGVAQSPRYKIIEKRQSVAFWCNPISGHATLYWYQQILGQGPKLLIQFQNNGVVDDSQLPKDRFSAERLKGVDSTLKIQPAKLEDSAVYLCASSFLNRKGKKLFFGSGTQLSVL.

The chain links TRBV7-9 to TRBJ1-4; a possible D gene is TRBD1 (5 bases). V was cut by 1 base and J by 10 bases, with 10 bases left in between. Germline-derived CDR1 and CDR2 are SEHNR and FQNEAQ (reference sequence). The CDR3 runs 13 residues. The CDR3 loop reads CASSLVEGVKLFF. The CDR3 nucleotides are TGTGCCAGCAGCTTAGTTGAAGGGGTAAAACTGTTTTTT.

This chain joins TRBV6-6 and TRBJ2-7; a possible D gene is TRBD1 (6 bases). CDR3 length: 13 amino acids. Between the trimmed V and J ends, which lost 4 bases and 2 bases, there was a span of 9 bases. Germline V gives CDR1 MNHNY, CDR2 SVGAGI (reference sequence). The CDR3 loop reads CASSWDKAYEQYV. The CDR3 nucleotides are TGTGCCAGCAGTTGGGACAAGGCCTACGAGCAGTACGTC.

The rearrangement links TRBV7-8 to TRBJ2-7; the match to TRBD1 covers 9 bases. CDR1 and CDR2 from the germline V gene are SGHVS and FQNEAQ. The trim removed 6 bases at V and 5 bases at J, leaving 11 bases unmatched. This CDR3 contains 15 residues. In nucleotides, the CDR3 is TGTGCCAGCAGTTCCACCCGGGACAGGGCCCACGAGCAGTACTTC. Amino acid sequence: CASSSTRDRAHEQYF. The variable domain in full, with the rest retrieved from reference TRBV7-8 and TRBJ2-7, is GAGVSQSPRYKVAKRGQDVALRCDPISGHVSLFWYQQALGQGPEFLTYFQNEAQLDKSGLPSDRFFAERPEGSVSTLKIQRTQQEDSAVYLCASSSTRDRAHEQYFGPGTRLTVT.

This clonotype has just a few counts. The chain has TRBV5-1 and TRBJ2-1; a weak D match, TRBD1 (8 bases). This CDR3 has 15 residues. V lost 2 bases and J 7 bases, leaving 16 bases between the germline ends. Germline lookup yields CDR1 SGHRS and CDR2 YFSETQ. CDR3 loop: CASSFLGQGGNEQFF. CDR3 in DNA: TGCGCCAGCAGCTTCCTTGGACAGGGAGGGAATGAGCAGTTCTTC.

There are a few counts of this clonotype. The J gene is TRBJ2-3, the V gene TRBV20-1, with a possible D match to TRBD2 (5 bases). The germline gives CDR1 DFQATT, CDR2 SNEGSKA (reference sequence). The V end lost 6 bases, the J end lost 1 base, and 17 bases lay between the germline ends. The CDR3 runs to 15 residues. CDR3 nucleotide sequence: TGCAGTGCCCCAACACCCGGGCGGGGCACAGATACGCAGTATTTT. It is translated as CSAPTPGRGTDTQYF.

The chain employs TRBV6-5 and TRBJ1-1; possibly TRBD1 for D (5 bases). CDR3 length: 15 amino acids. V lost 2 bases to trimming and J lost 4 bases, with 14 bases between them. Germline lookup yields CDR1 MNHEY and CDR2 SVGAGI. CDR3 DNA sequence: TGTGCCAGCAGTTACCGCGGGGGGGGTGGCACTGAAGCTTTCTTT. It translates to CASSYRGGGGTEAFF.

The rearrangement links TRBV5-5 to TRBJ2-2, with D tentatively TRBD2 (5 bases). Germline lookup yields CDR1 SGHKS and CDR2 YYEKEE (reference sequence). This CDR3 comprises 16 residues. Trimming pared 2 bases from V and 3 bases from J, leaving 14 bases between. In nucleotides, the CDR3 is TGTGCCAGCAGCTTCCGGGGTCCCCACGACACCGGGGAGCTGTTTTTT. This gives the protein CASSFRGPHDTGELFF.

The chain recombines TRBV10-3 with TRBJ2-5; D is unclear. Trimming removed 0 bases from V and 4 bases from J, with 9 bases in between. The CDR3 has 14 amino acids. Germline-derived CDR1 and CDR2 are ENHRY and SYGVKD. The CDR3 sequence is CAISESSETETQYF. DNA for the CDR3: TGTGCCATCAGTGAGTCGAGCGAAACAGAGACCCAGTACTTC.

This clonotype was observed at least ten times. This rearrangement joins TRBV18 to TRBJ2-3, with 8 positions matching TRBD1. In germline, CDR1 is KGHSH, CDR2 LQKENI. The CDR3 has 14 residues. The trim removed 3 bases at V and 5 bases at J, leaving 4 bases unmatched. CDR3 amino acids: CASSPGTGGDTQYF. For the CDR3, the DNA is TGTGCCAGCTCACCCGGGACAGGAGGAGATACGCAGTATTTT. Full variable domain (outside the CDR3, taken from reference TRBV18 and TRBJ2-3): NAGVMQNPRHLVRRRGQEARLRCSPMKGHSHVYWYRQLPEEGLKFMVYLQKENIIDESGMPKERFSAEFPKEGPSILRIQQVVRGDSAAYFCASSPGTGGDTQYFGPGTRLTVL.

The chain is built from TRBV3-1 and TRBJ1-4; 8 positions agree with TRBD1. The CDR3 runs to 16 residues. Germline V gene lookup returns CDR1 LGHDT and CDR2 YNNKEL (reference sequence). The V gene end was trimmed by 1 base and the J gene end by 6 bases; junction bases not matched to a gene: 7. The CDR3 here is CASSQVRPGGYEKLFF. DNA of the CDR3: TGTGCCAGCAGCCAAGTTCGGCCAGGGGGCTATGAAAAACTGTTTTTT.

The gene calls are TRBV7-9 and TRBJ1-5; 7 bases match TRBD1. The CDR3 sequence is 14 residues long. Germline V lookup: CDR1 SEHNR, CDR2 FQNEAQ (reference sequence). J gave up 5 bases and V 5 bases, and 6 bases lay outside the gene matches. The CDR3 loop reads CASSIGQEYQPQHF. CDR3 DNA sequence: TGTGCCAGCAGCATCGGACAGGAGTATCAGCCCCAGCATTTT.

This clonotype was seen repeatedly, ten times or more. The CDR3 reads CASSRLPGTEAFF. DNA of the CDR3: TGTGCCAGCAGCCGCCTACCAGGGACTGAAGCTTTCTTT. The rearrangement uses TRBV3-1 and TRBJ1-1; D may be TRBD1 (5 bases). CDR1 LGHDT and CDR2 YNNKEL come from the germline V gene (reference sequence). This CDR3 has 13 amino acids. Between the trimmed V and J ends, which lost 4 bases and 5 bases, there was a span of 11 bases.

This clonotype has just a few counts. This rearrangement joins TRBV5-1 to TRBJ2-3; tentatively, D is TRBD1 or TRBD2 (5 bases each). This CDR3 contains 13 residues. V lost 4 bases, J lost 6 bases, and 12 bases lay in between. Germline V CDR1 and CDR2: SGHRS, YFSETQ. CDR3 residues: CASSRGTLDTQYF. In nucleotides, the CDR3 is TGCGCCAGCAGCCGTGGGACCTTGGATACGCAGTATTTT.

This clonotype was detected a few times. In DNA form, the CDR3 reads TGTGCCAGCAGTTACCAGGGGGGGAACACTGAAGCTTTCTTT. Translating it yields CASSYQGGNTEAFF. This sequence joins TRBV6-2 or TRBV6-3 and TRBJ1-1; 7 bases agree with TRBD1. Losses at the gene ends were 2 bases for V and 1 base for J; bases not matched to a gene: 1. Germline assignment: CDR1 MNHEY and CDR2 SVGEGT. CDR3 length: 14 amino acids.

This clonotype was seen a handful of times. The chain has TRBV5-1 and TRBJ1-4; tentatively, D is TRBD1 (5 bases). This CDR3 has 15 amino acids. Germline CDR1 and CDR2: SGHRS and YFSETQ. Trimming removed 4 bases from V and 1 base from J, with 11 bases in between. As DNA, the CDR3 is TGCGCCAGCAGCGTTATGGGGCAAACTAATGAAAAACTGTTTTTT. Translating it yields CASSVMGQTNEKLFF.